This TCR beta chain was sequenced during a study of Tregs in tolerant kidney transplant recipients. Study-wide context: CD4+CD25+CD127- cells came from approximately 3-day belatacept mixed lymphocyte reactions, some with approximately five-day graft donor restimulation. Recipient cells were told from donor cells by antibody staining.

General study findings and limits: Biological reproducibility was not directly addressed, but technical replication error appeared minimal. Findings come from small patient numbers and require larger validation.

About this clone itself: Its target is not known.

Libraries were prepared by immunoSEQ multiplex PCR; TCRdb keeps only in-frame clonotypes and omits some of them. This table has approximately 30,000 clones, under 90% appearing once. The V end lost 4 bases, the J end lost 8 bases, and 10 bases lay between the germline ends. Germline lookup yields CDR1 SGHTA and CDR2 FQGTGA. This CDR3 comprises 12 residues. Input material: Tregs from blood cultured with allogeneic cells. V is TRBV7-3 and J is TRBJ2-3, with D uncertain. The clonotype originates from a human donor in good health. The CDR3 loop reads CASSSDSGTQYF. In DNA form, the CDR3 reads TGTGCCAGCAGCTCCGATAGTGGTACGCAGTATTTT.